The 13 T cell receptor beta chains presented below share a single source sample, sequenced in a study of blood T cells in healthy people across ages. A second roughly 6 to 11 cycle PCR used barcoded and J-beta primers. One entry per CDR3 protein, called by TCRdb with MiXCR from the 5' RACE reads. The sample has roughly 1 million distinct CDR3 sequences, around 27% seen once; the top ten hold about 0.69%. These data are also associated with another study on T cells of mothers and their children.

Sequenced: blood. The source is a girl under 10 years old in good health.

CDR3 nucleotides: TGTGCCAGCAGCCCCGCACCGAGGACAGAAGATAATGAAAAACTGTTTTTT. Encoded protein: CASSPAPRTEDNEKLFF. This chain joins TRBV6-1 and TRBJ1-4; weak D call: TRBD1 (6 bases). This CDR3 is 17 amino acids long. V lost 6 bases and J 4 bases, leaving 21 bases between the germline ends. CDR1 is MNHNS and CDR2 is SASEGT in the germline V gene.

V gene TRBV7-6 combines with J gene TRBJ1-2; D remains unclear. Trimming removed 1 base from V and 8 bases from J, with 14 bases in between. Per germline, CDR1 SGHVS and CDR2 FNYEAQ. The CDR3 length is 14 residues. CDR3 protein: CASSLGIEAEGYTF. The CDR3 nucleotides read TGTGCCAGCAGCTTAGGTATTGAAGCGGAAGGCTACACCTTC.

The chain has TRBV20-1 and TRBJ2-3, with 8 positions matching TRBD2. V lost 3 bases to trimming and J lost 5 bases; unmatched junction nucleotides: 4. Germline V lookup: CDR1 DFQATT, CDR2 SNEGSKA (reference sequence). The CDR3 sequence is 13 residues long. Here the CDR3 reads CSASGGAEDTQYF. CDR3 bases: TGCAGTGCTAGCGGGGGGGCCGAAGATACGCAGTATTTT.

The chain employs TRBV5-1 and TRBJ1-2; 8 bases are a match to TRBD1. The CDR3 runs 17 residues. The V and J ends lost 0 bases and 3 bases, in that order; junction bases with no gene match: 10. Germline CDR1 and CDR2: SGHRS and YFSETQ. In nucleotides, the CDR3 is TGCGCCAGCAGCTTGGATCCTATGACAGGGGAGCACTATGGCTACACCTTC. It encodes CASSLDPMTGEHYGYTF.

This clonotype turned up a few times. The chain uses TRBV12-3 or TRBV12-4 and TRBJ1-1; 7 positions agree with TRBD1. This CDR3 spans 15 amino acids. With 5 bases clipped from V and 1 base from J, the junction kept 7 bases outside the gene matches. This CDR3 reads CASSPGGLGNTEAFF. CDR3 in DNA: TGTGCCAGCAGTCCAGGGGGGTTGGGGAACACTGAAGCTTTCTTT.

The V gene is TRBV20-1, the J gene TRBJ2-4, with TRBD1 matching 10 bases. Trimming cost V 6 bases and J 9 bases; bases outside gene matches: 5. This CDR3 is built from 12 residues. CDR1 is DFQATT and CDR2 is SNEGSKA in the germline V gene (reference sequence). DNA for the CDR3: TGCAGTGCCGGGACAGGGGTGGTCATTCAGTACTTC. It specifies CSAGTGVVIQYF.

The chain has TRBV4-1 and TRBJ1-4; no reliable D call. Per germline, CDR1 MGHRA and CDR2 YSYEKL. The CDR3 has 14 amino acids. The germline V and J ends were trimmed by 4 bases and 5 bases, with 11 bases remaining between them. The CDR3 DNA is TGCGCCAGCAGCCGTACCAGGATGAATGAAAAACTGTTTTTT. Its protein product is CASSRTRMNEKLFF.

This clonotype was recorded a few times. V usage is TRBV6-5 and J usage is TRBJ1-4; the D gene is possibly TRBD1 (5 bases). The CDR3 runs 12 residues. The V end was cut by 5 bases, the J end by 8 bases, with 9 bases between. Per germline, CDR1 MNHEY and CDR2 SVGAGI. The chain's CDR3 is CASSRRGEKLFF. CDR3 nucleotide sequence: TGTGCCAGCAGTAGAAGGGGAGAAAAACTGTTTTTT.

This clonotype was seen only a few times. Since a much larger clone is just one base distant, this may be a read error. The CDR3 sequence is CAGGVNMRDRRADEQYF. The CDR3 coding sequence is TGTGCCGGCGGCGTAAACATGAGGGACAGGAGGGCGGACGAGCAGTACTTC. V usage is TRBV2 and J usage is TRBJ2-7; 8 bases map to TRBD1. The germline gives CDR1 SNHLY, CDR2 FYNNEI. The CDR3 totals 17 residues. V shed 11 bases, J shed 5 bases, and the junction held 23 bases outside the gene matches.

This clonotype has just a few counts. The V gene is TRBV3-1, the J gene TRBJ2-2, with 11 bases fitting TRBD1. Germline V gives CDR1 LGHDT, CDR2 YNNKEL (reference sequence). There are 17 residues in the CDR3. The J segment lost 7 bases and the V segment lost 1 base, leaving 8 bases of the junction unmatched. The CDR3 spells CASSQGWADRGHGELFF. The CDR3 DNA sequence: TGTGCCAGCAGCCAAGGATGGGCGGACAGGGGGCACGGGGAGCTGTTTTTT.

This chain links TRBV29-1 with TRBJ1-4; D remains unclear. Trimming removed 7 bases from V and 7 bases from J, with 7 bases in between. The germline gives CDR1 SQVTM, CDR2 ANQGSEA. This CDR3 contains 10 residues. CDR3 in amino acids: CSGYAEKLFF. The CDR3 nucleotides read TGCAGCGGGTACGCTGAAAAACTGTTTTTT.

Only a few counts were recorded for this clonotype. The chain combines TRBV11-2 with TRBJ2-5; TRBD2 matches 7 bases. The last part of the DNA fits TRBJ2-1 better; the J call may be wrong. The germline CDR1 and CDR2 sequences are SGHAT and FQNNGV. CDR3 length equals 19 residues. The CDR3 DNA follows: TGTGCCAGCAGATCCTTAAAACAGCAAGCGGGGAGGTCAAGCAATGAGCAGTTCTTC. It yields the protein CASRSLKQQAGRSSNEQFF.

This chain joins TRBV7-9 and TRBJ2-7, with D possibly being TRBD1 or TRBD2 (5 bases each). Germline-derived CDR1 and CDR2 are SEHNR and FQNEAQ (reference sequence). Trimming removed 5 bases from V and 3 bases from J, with 14 bases in between. The CDR3 has 14 amino acids. The CDR3: CASSPEGRHYEQYF. CDR3 DNA: TGTGCCAGCAGCCCCGAGGGGAGACACTACGAGCAGTACTTC.